Following are 18 T cell receptor beta chains from one sample sequenced in a study of metastatic and nonmetastatic thyroid tumors (TCRdb year 2020). No treatment had been received by any patient before thyroid surgery. The library was produced with PCR. Sequencing used an Illumina HiSeq 4000. TCRdb reprocessing: public reads trimmed at Q25 with fastp, clones called with MiXCR, in-frame beta chains kept. The sample profile shows roughly 4,900 clones; roughly 28% of them were found once. The top ten constitute approximately 17% of the sample. The sequencing input was adjacent normal tissue. These receptors all stem from a female donor with papillary thyroid cancer or a benign thyroid nodule (not recorded which). Some clones in this sample may be carry-over from other donors' samples.

The rearrangement uses TRBV11-2 and TRBJ2-5; D is unclear. CDR1 and CDR2 (germline): SGHAT, FQNNGV. Trimming stripped 3 bases from V and 4 bases from J, with 6 bases between. This CDR3 is 12 amino acids long. CDR3 sequence: CASSFDAETQYF. The CDR3 nucleotides read TGTGCCAGCAGCTTTGATGCAGAGACCCAGTACTTC.

This clone was recorded a few times. The rearrangement uses TRBV28 and TRBJ1-5; weak D call: TRBD1 (5 bases). The V gene's germline CDR1 is MDHEN and CDR2 SYDVKM. V was clipped by 1 base and J by 7 bases, with 14 bases between them. This CDR3 has 15 amino acids. This CDR3 reads CASSLYLRVQQPQHF. For the CDR3, the DNA is TGTGCCAGCAGTTTATATCTCAGGGTCCAACAGCCCCAGCATTTT.

There are a few counts of this clone. The chain is built from TRBV6-1 and TRBJ1-6; TRBD1 aligns across 7 bases. This CDR3 contains 17 residues. Germline V gene lookup returns CDR1 MNHNS and CDR2 SASEGT. After removal of 7 bases from V and 8 bases from J, the junction contained 17 bases not matched to a gene. This chain's CDR3 is CASTLLRGGPAYSPLHF. The CDR3 DNA reads TGTGCCAGCACCCTTCTCAGGGGGGGTCCGGCATATTCACCCCTCCACTTT.

The chain is built from TRBV6-5 and TRBJ1-6; TRBD1 is a possible D gene (6 bases). Looked up from germline, CDR1 is MNHEY and CDR2 is SVGAGI. V dropped 0 bases and J dropped 8 bases, with 17 bases sitting between them. This CDR3 contains 17 residues. As DNA, the CDR3 is TGTGCCAGCAGTTACTCATTGCCGGGACAAGTGGATTCACCCCTCCACTTT. The encoded protein is CASSYSLPGQVDSPLHF.

V gene TRBV5-1 combines with J gene TRBJ1-6; the match to TRBD1 covers 9 bases. This CDR3 has 14 residues. J was trimmed by 9 bases and V by 5 bases; bases with no gene match: 6. Germline assignment: CDR1 SGHRS and CDR2 YFSETQ. CDR3: CASSSGQGLSPLHF. For the CDR3, the DNA is TGCGCCAGCAGTTCGGGACAGGGCCTTTCACCCCTCCACTTT.

This clone is termed large. This chain uses TRBV6-1 with TRBJ1-3; D possibly corresponds to TRBD1 (5 bases). The V gene lost 6 bases and the J gene lost 0 bases, with 15 bases spanning the gap. Germline CDR1 MNHNS, CDR2 SASEGT. The CDR3 totals 16 residues. DNA of the CDR3: TGTGCCAGCAGGGGGGGGACGGATACCTCTGGAAACACCATATATTTT. Translated, it gives CASRGGTDTSGNTIYF.

This clone was observed a few times. The chain is built from TRBV6-2 or TRBV6-3 and TRBJ2-1, with D unresolved. Germline CDR1 reads MNHEY; CDR2 reads SVGEGT. V lost 6 bases, J lost 4 bases, and 19 bases lay in between. The length of the CDR3 is 16 residues. The CDR3 DNA reads as TGTGCCAGCAGCAAGGATCCAGCAACCTTTTACAATGAGCAGTTCTTC. This sequence encodes CASSKDPATFYNEQFF.

The chain employs TRBV27 and TRBJ2-1; weak D call: TRBD2 (6 bases). The V end was cut by 4 bases, the J end by 4 bases, with 11 bases between. CDR1 and CDR2 from the germline V gene are MNHEY and SMNVEV (reference sequence). The CDR3 has 14 residues. DNA of the CDR3: TGTGCCAGCAGTTCCCCGGGACTTTACAATGAGCAGTTCTTC. This gives the protein CASSSPGLYNEQFF.

This chain uses TRBV20-1 with TRBJ2-7; 12 bases map to TRBD2. The CDR3 totals 14 residues. V lost 5 bases to trimming and J lost 2 bases; unmatched junction nucleotides: 4. CDR1 is DFQATT, CDR2 SNEGSKA, per germline (reference sequence). CDR3 DNA sequence: TGCAGTGCTCCACTAGCGGGGGGAACCTACGAGCAGTACTTC. This gives the protein CSAPLAGGTYEQYF.

This clone ranks as large. The chain couples TRBV19 to TRBJ2-1; D not resolved. CDR1 is LNHDA and CDR2 is SQIVND in the germline V gene (reference sequence). The CDR3 is 16 residues long. The V end lost 6 bases, the J end lost 0 bases, and 15 bases lay between the germline ends. The CDR3 loop is CASSAWPRSSYNEQFF. DNA for the CDR3: TGTGCCAGTAGCGCCTGGCCCCGGAGCTCCTACAATGAGCAGTTCTTC.

This clone is categorized as medium-sized. The chain is built from TRBV20-1 and TRBJ2-2, with 11 bases aligning to TRBD2. The CDR3 is 15 amino acids. Trimming at V came to 4 bases and at J to 5 bases, leaving 6 bases not matched to a gene. Germline assignment: CDR1 DFQATT and CDR2 SNEGSKA (reference sequence). Here the CDR3 reads CSAKELAGVTGELFF. The CDR3 DNA reads as TGCAGTGCTAAAGAACTAGCGGGGGTGACCGGGGAGCTGTTTTTT.

The V gene is TRBV28, the J gene TRBJ2-7; D unclear. CDR3 length equals 12 residues. Trimming took 2 bases from V and 4 from J, leaving 6 bases between them. Germline assignment: CDR1 MDHEN and CDR2 SYDVKM. Here the CDR3 reads CASSLQRYEQYF. The CDR3 DNA is TGTGCCAGCAGTTTACAGAGATACGAGCAGTACTTC.

This clone showed up many times. The rearrangement links TRBV3-1 to TRBJ2-3; the match to TRBD2 covers 8 bases. CDR1 and CDR2 from the germline V gene are LGHDT and YNNKEL (reference sequence). V shed 4 bases and J 3 bases; nucleotides not matched to a gene: 6. This CDR3 has 15 residues. CDR3 loop: CASSLPGLGTDTQYF. DNA of the CDR3: TGTGCCAGCAGCCTTCCGGGACTAGGGACAGATACGCAGTATTTT.

This sequence joins TRBV4-2 and TRBJ1-2, with D perhaps TRBD1 (6 bases). V lost 0 bases, J lost 4 bases, and 12 bases lay in between. The CDR3 loop spans 15 amino acids. The germline CDR1 and CDR2 sequences are LGHNA and YNFKEQ. The CDR3 spells CASSQDREGVYGYTF. CDR3 coding DNA: TGTGCCAGCAGCCAAGACAGGGAGGGGGTCTATGGCTACACCTTC.

The chain is built from TRBV6-6 and TRBJ2-7; TRBD1 might be the D (6 bases). From germline, CDR1 is MNHNY and CDR2 SVGAGI (reference sequence). The V end was cut by 3 bases, the J end by 7 bases, with 13 bases between. This CDR3 has 13 residues. CDR3 sequence: CASSYEQGTEQYF. DNA for the CDR3: TGTGCCAGCAGTTATGAACAGGGTACTGAGCAGTACTTC.

This clone qualifies as medium-sized (0.01 to 0.1%). This chain links TRBV20-1 with TRBJ2-1, with D perhaps matching TRBD2 (6 bases). The CDR3 contains 16 residues. Germline V CDR1 and CDR2: DFQATT, SNEGSKA (reference sequence). Trimming took 1 base from V and 5 from J, leaving 18 bases between them. The CDR3 region is CSARGLGTPKHNEQFF. In DNA form, the CDR3 reads TGCAGTGCTAGAGGTTTGGGGACTCCCAAACACAATGAGCAGTTCTTC.

The chain links TRBV2 to TRBJ1-3; D is ambiguous. The V end was cut by 3 bases, the J end by 2 bases, with 8 bases between. The germline V gene encodes CDR1 SNHLY and CDR2 FYNNEI. This CDR3 is built from 14 residues. The CDR3 spells CASSDVGTGNTIYF. CDR3 coding DNA: TGTGCCAGCAGTGACGTCGGAACTGGAAACACCATATATTTT.

Concerning this clone itself: Without the conserved terminal phenylalanine or tryptophan, this CDR3 likely stems from a read error. This chain uses TRBV20-1 with TRBJ2-2; 7 bases are a match to TRBD2. The CDR3 is made up of 16 amino acids. The V segment lost 4 bases and the J segment 7 bases; nucleotides outside the gene matches: 15. Germline loops: CDR1 DFQATT, CDR2 SNEGSKA (reference sequence). CDR3 region: CSATGEHGGSVGELFC. The CDR3 DNA is TGCAGTGCTACGGGGGAGCACGGCGGGAGTGTCGGGGAGCTGTTTTGT.